What follows are 18 T cell receptor beta chains derived from one specimen sequenced in a study of beta chain features in type 1 diabetes. The whole isolated RNA underwent reverse transcription, so sequencing captured expressed TCRB transcripts. Method: immunoSEQ multiplex PCR; TCRdb's copy keeps in-frame clones and lacks some. This repertoire shows roughly 250,000 clones, over 8.5% found once; its top ten account for under 0.045%. The sample comprised naive CD4+ T cells from blood. These TCRs come from a woman aged 18-29 years in good health.

The chain combines TRBV27 with TRBJ2-6, with D perhaps TRBD2 (6 bases). The germline V gene encodes CDR1 MNHEY and CDR2 SMNVEV (reference sequence). V lost 6 bases and J lost 1, with 13 bases in between. This CDR3 is built from 16 residues. The CDR3 nucleotides read TGTGCCAGCAGCCCGATTGGGGGGTCTGGGGCCAACGTCCTGACTTTC. Amino acids: CASSPIGGSGANVLTF.

The chain links TRBV4-1 to TRBJ1-3, with D hard to call. The CDR3 runs 14 residues. Trimming took 4 bases from V and 0 from J, leaving 7 bases between them. Germline CDR1 and CDR2: MGHRA and YSYEKL. CDR3 coding DNA: TGCGCCAGCAGCCTCGACTCCTCTGGAAACACCATATATTTT. This encodes CASSLDSSGNTIYF.

The genes are TRBV11-2 and TRBJ2-1, with D unclear. The CDR3 covers 13 residues. Trimming left V 1 base short and J 6 bases short, with 7 bases between. Germline CDR1 is SGHAT and CDR2 is FQNNGV. CDR3 bases: TGTGCCAGCAGCTTAGGGCAGGCCAATGAGCAGTTCTTC. Protein: CASSLGQANEQFF.

The chain joins TRBV27 to TRBJ2-7, with D unresolved. The CDR3 runs to 13 residues. V lost 6 bases and J lost 6, with 15 bases in between. Germline V gene sequence: CDR1 MNHEY, CDR2 SMNVEV (reference sequence). The CDR3, as DNA: TGTGCCAGCAGCCTCATCCCAGGAAGCGAGCAGTACTTC. Translating it yields CASSLIPGSEQYF.

CDR3: CASSTDRANMNTEAFF. CDR3 nucleotide sequence: TGTGCCAGTAGTACCGACAGAGCCAATATGAACACTGAAGCTTTCTTT. The chain employs TRBV19 and TRBJ1-1; D might be TRBD1 (5 bases). Germline V gives CDR1 LNHDA, CDR2 SQIVND (reference sequence). The V end lost 4 bases, the J end lost 0 bases, and 15 bases lay between the germline ends. The CDR3 runs to 16 residues.

Only a few counts were recorded for this clone. This sequence joins TRBV5-4 and TRBJ1-1; tentatively, D is TRBD1 (5 bases). The V end lost 5 bases, the J end lost 0 bases, and 5 bases lay between the germline ends. CDR1 and CDR2 from the germline V gene are SGHNT and YYREEE (reference sequence). The CDR3 is 12 amino acids. DNA for the CDR3: TGTGCCAGCAGGGGGCTGAACACTGAAGCTTTCTTT. Translation: CASRGLNTEAFF.

This clone was seen only a few times. The V gene is TRBV7-9, the J gene TRBJ2-7, with D tentatively TRBD2 (5 bases). This CDR3 region has 13 residues. V was cut by 5 bases and J by 1 base, with 9 bases left in between. CDR1 and CDR2 (germline): SEHNR, FQNEAQ (reference sequence). This chain's CDR3 is CASSSRESYEQYF. The CDR3 DNA reads as TGTGCCAGCAGCAGTAGGGAGTCCTACGAGCAGTACTTC.

In its sample, this clone was seen a few times. The rearrangement links TRBV5-4 to TRBJ2-7, with 10 bases lining up with TRBD1. In germline, CDR1 is SGHNT, CDR2 YYREEE (reference sequence). This CDR3 spans 15 amino acids. V trimming: 4 bases; J trimming: 0 bases; junction bases outside the gene matches: 4. As DNA, the CDR3 is TGTGCCAGCAGCCTCGGGACAGGGGTCTCCTACGAGCAGTACTTC. Its protein product is CASSLGTGVSYEQYF.

The chain recombines TRBV5-4 with TRBJ2-6; no definite D call. The CDR3 length is 13 residues. The V end was cut by 4 bases, the J end by 2 bases, with 4 bases between. Germline V gene lookup returns CDR1 SGHNT and CDR2 YYREEE (reference sequence). The CDR3 spells CASSHPGANVLTF. DNA of the CDR3: TGTGCCAGCAGCCATCCTGGGGCCAACGTCCTGACTTTC.

This clone appeared a few times. The rearrangement uses TRBV30 and TRBJ1-1, with TRBD1 matching 7 bases. V trimming: 2 bases; J trimming: 0 bases; junction bases outside the gene matches: 6. Germline values: CDR1 GTSNPN, CDR2 SVGIG (reference sequence). This CDR3 spans 15 amino acids. CDR3 in amino acids: CAWSTRQGMNTEAFF. The CDR3 DNA reads TGTGCCTGGAGTACTCGACAGGGAATGAACACTGAAGCTTTCTTT.

V gene TRBV10-1 combines with J gene TRBJ2-1; maybe TRBD1 (6 bases). This CDR3 has 12 amino acids. With 5 bases removed from V and 12 bases from J, the gap between germline ends came to 14 bases. CDR1 and CDR2 (germline): WNHNN, SYGVQD (reference sequence). Here the CDR3 DNA reads TGCGCCAGCAGTTTACAGGGAAGTTTGCAGTTCTTC. It encodes CASSLQGSLQFF.

This clone was picked up a small number of times. The J gene is TRBJ2-7, the V gene TRBV5-1; 12 bases are shared with TRBD2. This CDR3 has 15 amino acids. V shed 0 bases, J shed 5 bases, and the junction held 3 bases outside the gene matches. CDR1 SGHRS and CDR2 YFSETQ come from the germline V gene. CDR3 in DNA: TGCGCCAGCAGCTTGGGACTAGCGGGAGTAGACGAGCAGTACTTC. Amino acids: CASSLGLAGVDEQYF. Supplemented by reference TRBV5-1 and TRBJ2-7, the full variable domain reads KAGVTQTPRYLIKTRGQQVTLSCSPISGHRSVSWYQQTPGQGLQFLFEYFSETQRNKGNFPGRFSGRQFSNSRSEMNVSTLELGDSALYLCASSLGLAGVDEQYFGPGTRLTVT.

Remarks on this clone: Other DNA sequences in this specimen translate into the identical CDR3. V gene TRBV5-1 combines with J gene TRBJ2-7, with a tentative D call TRBD2 (6 bases). Germline-derived CDR1 and CDR2 are SGHRS and YFSETQ. Trimming pared 0 bases from V and 0 bases from J, leaving 7 bases between. The length of the CDR3 is 14 residues. In DNA form, the CDR3 reads TGCGCCAGCAGCTTGGCGGGGGACTCCTACGAGCAGTACTTC. It yields the protein CASSLAGDSYEQYF.

This chain joins TRBV5-1 and TRBJ1-6; 10 positions match TRBD1. The V gene's germline CDR1 is SGHRS and CDR2 YFSETQ. The CDR3 length is 14 residues. The ends lost 7 bases at V and 9 bases at J; junction bases unmatched: 7. In DNA form, the CDR3 reads TGCGCCAGCGCAAGGGACAGGGGTTCTTCACCCCTCCACTTT. Protein sequence: CASARDRGSSPLHF.

This clone was seen a handful of times. The chain joins TRBV11-2 to TRBJ2-5, with D unresolved. V was clipped by 6 bases and J by 2 bases, with 4 bases between them. Germline CDR1 reads SGHAT; CDR2 reads FQNNGV. The CDR3 spans 11 residues. The CDR3 DNA is TGTGCCAGCAGATCGCAAGAGACCCAGTACTTC. Protein: CASRSQETQYF.

The chain recombines TRBV6-6 with TRBJ1-2, with no clear D. This CDR3 contains 16 residues. The germline CDR1 and CDR2 sequences are MNHNY and SVGAGI (reference sequence). Deletions cut 8 bases from V and 1 base from J, with 20 bases between. The CDR3 loop is CASRSPDTGDNYGYTF. As DNA, the CDR3 is TGTGCCAGCCGATCCCCAGATACCGGGGATAACTATGGCTACACCTTC.

This clone appeared a few times. V is TRBV15 and J is TRBJ1-2; 8 positions match TRBD1. Looked up from germline, CDR1 is LNHNV and CDR2 is YYDKDF (reference sequence). CDR3 length equals 14 residues. V gave up 5 bases and J gave up 3 bases; unmatched junction bases: 5. The CDR3 loop reads CATSPRGRDYGYTF. DNA of the CDR3: TGTGCCACCAGCCCCAGGGGGCGGGACTATGGCTACACCTTC.

This chain connects TRBV15 to TRBJ1-5; the D is unclear. CDR3 size: 18 residues. Germline V gives CDR1 LNHNV, CDR2 YYDKDF (reference sequence). V lost 0 bases and J 1 base, leaving 16 bases between the germline ends. The CDR3 DNA is TGTGCCACCAGCAGAGATCAAAACTGGGGAGGCAGCAATCAGCCCCAGCATTTT. It codes for CATSRDQNWGGSNQPQHF.